This T cell receptor beta chain was obtained from a study of cytomegalovirus exposure and HLA in healthy donors. Germline V gene lookup returns CDR1 SGHAT and CDR2 FQNNGV. The V gene lost 3 bases and the J gene lost 5 bases, with 13 bases spanning the gap. The CDR3 has 14 amino acids. The PCR made use of 60 Vbeta and 13 Jbeta primers. TCRdb keeps only in-frame clones here, not all; method: immunoSEQ multiplex PCR. The sample consists of 150,000 to 250,000 clones, 79% of them appearing once. General study results and limits: Sequencing probably produced one cluster of sequence variants that were highly shared. TRBV6-2, TRBV6-3 and some other V segments were excluded as indistinguishable.

Note on this clone: The antigen is undetermined.

This clonotype originated in a woman younger than 45 in good health and CMV-seropositive. What was sequenced was PBMCs. The gene calls are TRBV11-2 and TRBJ2-5, with D possibly being TRBD2 (7 bases). CDR3 coding DNA: TGTGCCAGCAGCTTTCCGGGGGGCGGGGAGACCCAGTACTTC. It translates to CASSFPGGGETQYF.